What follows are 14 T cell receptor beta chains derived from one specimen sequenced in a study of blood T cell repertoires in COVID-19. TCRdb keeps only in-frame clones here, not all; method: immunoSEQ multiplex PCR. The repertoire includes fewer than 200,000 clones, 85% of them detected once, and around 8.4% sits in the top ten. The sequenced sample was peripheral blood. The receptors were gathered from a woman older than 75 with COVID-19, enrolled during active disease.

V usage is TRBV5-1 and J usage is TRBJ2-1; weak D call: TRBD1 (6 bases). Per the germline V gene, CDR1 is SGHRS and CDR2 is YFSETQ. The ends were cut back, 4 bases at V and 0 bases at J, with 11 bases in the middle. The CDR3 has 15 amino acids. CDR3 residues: CASSTEGDSYNEQFF. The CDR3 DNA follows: TGCGCCAGCAGCACCGAGGGGGACTCCTACAATGAGCAGTTCTTC. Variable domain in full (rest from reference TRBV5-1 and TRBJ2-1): KAGVTQTPRYLIKTRGQQVTLSCSPISGHRSVSWYQQTPGQGLQFLFEYFSETQRNKGNFPGRFSGRQFSNSRSEMNVSTLELGDSALYLCASSTEGDSYNEQFFGPGTRLTVL.

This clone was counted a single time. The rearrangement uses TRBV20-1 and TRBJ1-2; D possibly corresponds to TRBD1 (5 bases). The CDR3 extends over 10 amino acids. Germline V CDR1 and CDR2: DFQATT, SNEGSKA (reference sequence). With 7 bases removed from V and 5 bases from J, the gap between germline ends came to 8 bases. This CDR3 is CSGGEYGYTF. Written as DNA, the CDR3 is TGCAGTGGGGGGGAATATGGCTACACCTTC.

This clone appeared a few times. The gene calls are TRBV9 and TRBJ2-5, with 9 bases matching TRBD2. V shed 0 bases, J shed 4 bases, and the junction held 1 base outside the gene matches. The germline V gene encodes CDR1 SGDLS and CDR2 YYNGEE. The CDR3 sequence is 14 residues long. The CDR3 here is CASSVASGTETQYF. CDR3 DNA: TGTGCCAGCAGCGTAGCTAGCGGGACAGAGACCCAGTACTTC.

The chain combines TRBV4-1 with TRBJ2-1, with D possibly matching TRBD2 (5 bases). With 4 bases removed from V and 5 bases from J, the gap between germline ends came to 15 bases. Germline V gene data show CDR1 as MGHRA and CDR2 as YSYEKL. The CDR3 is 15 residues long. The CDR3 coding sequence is TGCGCCAGCAGCCCCGGAGGCCTGCGAGACAATGAGCAGTTCTTC. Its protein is CASSPGGLRDNEQFF.

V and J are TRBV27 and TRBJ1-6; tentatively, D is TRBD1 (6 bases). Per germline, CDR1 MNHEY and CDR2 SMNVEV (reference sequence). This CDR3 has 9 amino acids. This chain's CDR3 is CTGNSPLHF. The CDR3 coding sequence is TGTACAGGGAATTCACCCCTCCACTTT.

Here the CDR3 reads CASSYRRTGVQETQYF. The CDR3 bases are TGTGCCAGCAGCTATCGGAGGACAGGGGTTCAAGAGACCCAGTACTTC. The rearrangement joins TRBV5-6 to TRBJ2-5; 9 bases are a match to TRBD1. With V trimmed by 3 bases and J by 2 bases, 8 bases remained unmatched. The germline CDR1 and CDR2 sequences are SGHDT and YYEEEE. The CDR3 has 16 amino acids. The complete variable domain, with remaining parts taken from reference TRBV5-6 and TRBJ2-5, reads DAGVTQSPTHLIKTRGQQVTLRCSPKSGHDTVSWYQQALGQGPQFIFQYYEEEERQRGNFPDRFSGHQFPNYSSELNVNALLLGDSALYLCASSYRRTGVQETQYFGPGTRLLVL.

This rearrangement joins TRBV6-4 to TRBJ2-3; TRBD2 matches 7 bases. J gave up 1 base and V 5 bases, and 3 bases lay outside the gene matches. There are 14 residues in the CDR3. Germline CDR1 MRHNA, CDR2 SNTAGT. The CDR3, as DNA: TGTGCCAGCAGTCCCACTAGCGGCACAGATACGCAGTATTTT. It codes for CASSPTSGTDTQYF.

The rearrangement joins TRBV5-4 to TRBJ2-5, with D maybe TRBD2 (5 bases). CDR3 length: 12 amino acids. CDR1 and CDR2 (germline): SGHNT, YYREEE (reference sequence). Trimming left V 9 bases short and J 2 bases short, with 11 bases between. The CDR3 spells CATSRGQETQYF. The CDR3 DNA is TGTGCCACTTCTCGGGGACAAGAGACCCAGTACTTC.

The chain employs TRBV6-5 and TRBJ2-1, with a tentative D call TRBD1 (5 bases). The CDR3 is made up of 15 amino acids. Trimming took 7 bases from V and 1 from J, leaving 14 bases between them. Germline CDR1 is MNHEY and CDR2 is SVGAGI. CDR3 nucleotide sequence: TGTGCCAGCATGGCCCTTAAGGGGTCCTACAATGAGCAGTTCTTC. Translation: CASMALKGSYNEQFF.

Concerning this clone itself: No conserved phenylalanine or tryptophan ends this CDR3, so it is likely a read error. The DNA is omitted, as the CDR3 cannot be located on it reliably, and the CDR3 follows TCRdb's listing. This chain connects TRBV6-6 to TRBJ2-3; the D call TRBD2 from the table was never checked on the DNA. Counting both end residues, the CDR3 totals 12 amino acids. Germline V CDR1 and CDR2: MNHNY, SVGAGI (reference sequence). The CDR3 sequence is CASSNSGTSGTL.

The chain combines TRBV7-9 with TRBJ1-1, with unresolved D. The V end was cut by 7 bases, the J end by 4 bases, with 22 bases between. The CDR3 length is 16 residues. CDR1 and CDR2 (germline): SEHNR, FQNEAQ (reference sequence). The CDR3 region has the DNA TGTGCCAGCACCGTTCGGATTGGGCCGGGAGGCACTGAAGCTTTCTTT. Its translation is CASTVRIGPGGTEAFF.

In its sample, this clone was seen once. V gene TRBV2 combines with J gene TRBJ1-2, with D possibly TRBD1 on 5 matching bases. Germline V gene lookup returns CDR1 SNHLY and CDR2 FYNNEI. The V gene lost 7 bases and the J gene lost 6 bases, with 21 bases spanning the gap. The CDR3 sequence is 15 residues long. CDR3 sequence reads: CASIFQPGSRDGYTF. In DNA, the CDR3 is TGTGCCAGCATTTTCCAACCCGGTTCCAGGGATGGCTACACCTTC.

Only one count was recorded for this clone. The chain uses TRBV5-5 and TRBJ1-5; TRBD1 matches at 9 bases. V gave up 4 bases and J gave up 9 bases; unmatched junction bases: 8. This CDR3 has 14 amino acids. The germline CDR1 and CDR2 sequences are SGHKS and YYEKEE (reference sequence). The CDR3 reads CASSTPGQGGPQHF. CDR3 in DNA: TGTGCCAGCAGCACCCCGGGACAGGGAGGGCCCCAGCATTTT. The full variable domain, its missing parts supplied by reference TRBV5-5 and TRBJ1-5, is DAGVTQSPTHLIKTRGQQVTLRCSPISGHKSVSWYQQVLGQGPQFIFQYYEKEERGRGNFPDRFSARQFPNYSSELNVNALLLGDSALYLCASSTPGQGGPQHFGDGTRLSIL.

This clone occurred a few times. This CDR3 is CATSRSLGEKLFF. Written as DNA, the CDR3 is TGTGCCACCAGCAGATCCCTAGGTGAAAAACTGTTTTTT. The chain combines TRBV15 with TRBJ1-4, with D hard to call. Germline V gene data show CDR1 as LNHNV and CDR2 as YYDKDF (reference sequence). The CDR3 has 13 residues. V shed 2 bases and J shed 7 bases, with 8 bases lying between them. The full variable domain, rest sourced from reference TRBV15 and TRBJ1-4, is DAMVIQNPRYQVTQFGKPVTLSCSQTLNHNVMYWYQQKSSQAPKLLFHYYDKDFNNEADTPDNFQSRRPNTSFCFLDIRSPGLGDTAMYLCATSRSLGEKLFFGSGTQLSVL.